The 10 T cell receptor beta chains given below trace back to one sample, sequenced in a study of blood T cell repertoires in COVID-19. Some clones are missing from TCRdb's copy, which holds only in-frame ones; the method was immunoSEQ multiplex PCR. The sample records about 440,000 clones, roughly 87% being singletons. Source material: PBMCs or T cells enriched from blood (not recorded which). The receptors stem from a man aged 18 to 35 who had recovered from COVID-19.

The chain employs TRBV29-1 and TRBJ2-5; 8 nucleotides align to TRBD2. Trimming took 6 bases from V and 5 from J; bases not matched to a gene: 17. Looked up from germline, CDR1 is SQVTM and CDR2 is ANQGSEA. The CDR3 has 16 amino acids. CDR3 sequence reads: CSVDSRRGATTETQYF. The CDR3 region has the DNA TGCAGCGTCGACTCCCGGCGGGGGGCTACCACGGAGACCCAGTACTTC.

V usage is TRBV3-1 (or the pseudogene TRBV3-2) and J usage is TRBJ1-5, with 10 bases identical to TRBD1. Germline V gives CDR1 LGHDT, CDR2 YNNKEL (reference sequence). The CDR3 length is 13 residues. V lost 4 bases and J lost 7; bases outside the gene matches: 1. CDR3 loop: CASSRTGGQPQHF. CDR3 sequence (DNA): TGTGCCAGCAGCCGGACAGGGGGACAGCCCCAGCATTTT.

V usage is TRBV6-5 and J usage is TRBJ1-2, with D perhaps matching TRBD1 (5 bases). V shed 6 bases and J shed 8 bases, with 13 bases lying between them. The germline CDR1 and CDR2 sequences are MNHEY and SVGAGI. The CDR3 is 12 amino acids. The CDR3 DNA follows: TGTGCCAGCAGGGCGACAGTGGAAGGCTACACCTTC. It codes for CASRATVEGYTF.

The chain uses TRBV6-5 and TRBJ1-1; 8 bases are a match to TRBD1. With 5 bases clipped from V and 3 bases from J, the junction kept 8 bases outside the gene matches. The germline gives CDR1 MNHEY, CDR2 SVGAGI. CDR3 length equals 15 residues. The DNA for the CDR3 is TGTGCCAGCAGTCCTGGCGGGACAGGCGACACTGAAGCTTTCTTT. It is translated as CASSPGGTGDTEAFF.

The V call is TRBV5-5, the J call TRBJ1-2; unclear D gene. The CDR3 is made up of 12 amino acids. Germline V lookup: CDR1 SGHKS, CDR2 YYEKEE (reference sequence). Trimming stripped 4 bases from V and 4 bases from J, with 8 bases between. CDR3 bases: TGTGCCAGCAGCGAAGACATCTATGGCTACACCTTC. The encoded protein is CASSEDIYGYTF.

The rearrangement uses TRBV10-3 and TRBJ2-7; TRBD2 might be the D (5 bases). Germline V gene data show CDR1 as ENHRY and CDR2 as SYGVKD. The CDR3 consists of 14 residues. The V gene lost 0 bases and the J gene lost 4 bases, with 10 bases spanning the gap. In nucleotides, the CDR3 is TGTGCCATCAGTGAGTCGAGCGGTACATACGAGCAGTACTTC. Translating gives CAISESSGTYEQYF.

The chain carries TRBV28 and TRBJ2-6; D is undetermined. V was trimmed by 7 bases and J by 2 bases, leaving 6 bases between them. The CDR3 sequence is 13 residues long. In germline, CDR1 is MDHEN, CDR2 SYDVKM. CDR3 nucleotide sequence: TGTGCCAGCACCCTCCCTGGGGCCAACGTCCTGACTTTC. It is translated as CASTLPGANVLTF.

The chain is built from TRBV18 and TRBJ1-5, with 7 bases lining up with TRBD1. V lost 3 bases, J lost 7 bases, and 6 bases stayed unmatched. The CDR3 has 14 amino acids. Germline V lookup: CDR1 KGHSH, CDR2 LQKENI. The CDR3 sequence is CASSPPGGGQPQHF. In DNA, the CDR3 is TGTGCCAGCTCACCTCCTGGAGGGGGCCAGCCCCAGCATTTT.

The genes are TRBV9 and TRBJ2-4, with TRBD1 as a possible D gene (5 bases). CDR1 and CDR2 from the germline V gene are SGDLS and YYNGEE. Trimming left V 0 bases short and J 4 bases short, with 8 bases between. There are 14 residues in the CDR3. CDR3 sequence reads: CASSVGQTKNIQYF. The CDR3 DNA is TGTGCCAGCAGCGTAGGACAGACTAAAAACATTCAGTACTTC. The whole variable domain, filled in from reference TRBV9 and TRBJ2-4, reads DSGVTQTPKHLITATGQRVTLRCSPRSGDLSVYWYQQSLDQGLQFLIQYYNGEERAKGNILERFSAQQFPDLHSELNLSSLELGDSALYFCASSVGQTKNIQYFGAGTRLSVL.

The gene calls are TRBV6-5 and TRBJ2-7; D gene uncertain. The V gene lost 7 bases and the J gene lost 3 bases, with 10 bases spanning the gap. In germline, CDR1 is MNHEY, CDR2 SVGAGI. The CDR3 runs 12 residues. CDR3 nucleotide sequence: TGTGCCAGCAAATTCCTCAGCTACGAGCAGTACTTC. Protein sequence: CASKFLSYEQYF.